This TCR beta chain derives from a study of cytomegalovirus exposure and HLA in healthy donors. Vbeta (60) and Jbeta (13) primers were used in the PCR. The table came from immunoSEQ multiplex PCR; TCRdb's copy has only in-frame clones and leaves some out. The top ten hold around 9.7% of the sample, which has around 76,000 clones, about 73% seen once. This CDR3 region has 13 residues. The ends were cut back, 4 bases at V and 3 bases at J, with 10 bases in the middle. Germline V gene lookup returns CDR1 SGHRS and CDR2 YFSETQ. The sequence was collected from a woman in her 50s in good health and CMV-seropositive. Sequenced input: PBMCs. This chain uses TRBV5-1 with TRBJ1-1; weak D call: TRBD1 (5 bases). The CDR3 loop is CASSQQGYTEAFF. The CDR3 nucleotides read TGCGCCAGCAGCCAGCAGGGTTACACTGAAGCTTTCTTT.